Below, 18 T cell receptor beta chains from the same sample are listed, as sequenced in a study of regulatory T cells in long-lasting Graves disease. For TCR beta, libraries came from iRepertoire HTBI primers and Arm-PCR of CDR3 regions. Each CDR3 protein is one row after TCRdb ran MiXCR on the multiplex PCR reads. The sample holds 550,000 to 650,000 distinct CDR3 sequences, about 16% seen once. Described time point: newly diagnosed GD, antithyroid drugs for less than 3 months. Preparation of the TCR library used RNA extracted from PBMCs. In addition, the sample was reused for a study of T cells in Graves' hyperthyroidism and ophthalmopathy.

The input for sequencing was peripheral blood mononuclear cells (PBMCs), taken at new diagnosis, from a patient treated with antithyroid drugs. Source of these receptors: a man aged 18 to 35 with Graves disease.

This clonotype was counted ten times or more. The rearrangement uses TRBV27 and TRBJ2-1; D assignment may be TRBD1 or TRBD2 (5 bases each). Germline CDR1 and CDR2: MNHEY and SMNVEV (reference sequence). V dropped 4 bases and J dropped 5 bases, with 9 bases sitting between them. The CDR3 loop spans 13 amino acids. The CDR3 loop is CASSSLGDNEQFF. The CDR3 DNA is TGTGCCAGCAGTTCCCTGGGGGACAATGAGCAGTTCTTC.

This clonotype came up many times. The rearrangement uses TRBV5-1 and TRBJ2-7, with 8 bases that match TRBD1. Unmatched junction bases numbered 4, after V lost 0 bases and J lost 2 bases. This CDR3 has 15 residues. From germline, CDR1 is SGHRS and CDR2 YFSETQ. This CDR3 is CASSLVWDRTYEQYF. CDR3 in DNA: TGCGCCAGCAGCTTGGTTTGGGACAGGACCTACGAGCAGTACTTC.

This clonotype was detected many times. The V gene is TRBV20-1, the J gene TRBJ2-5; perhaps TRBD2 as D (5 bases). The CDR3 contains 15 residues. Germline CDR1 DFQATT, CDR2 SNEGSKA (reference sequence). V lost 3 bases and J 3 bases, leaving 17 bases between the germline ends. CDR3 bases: TGCAGTGCTAGTTGGTGGTCTAGCCAGGAAGAGACCCAGTACTTC. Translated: CSASWWSSQEETQYF.

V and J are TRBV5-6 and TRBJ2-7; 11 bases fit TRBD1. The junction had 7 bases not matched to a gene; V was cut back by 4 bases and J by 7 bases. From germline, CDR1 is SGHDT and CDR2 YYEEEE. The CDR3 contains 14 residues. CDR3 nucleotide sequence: TGTGCCAGCAGCCTAGGGACAGGGGGAGGGGAGCAGTACTTC. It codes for CASSLGTGGGEQYF.

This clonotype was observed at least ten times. The CDR3 nucleotides read TGTGCCAGCAGTTCCCCAAAGACAGGGGGCCACGGCTACACCTTC. The encoded protein is CASSSPKTGGHGYTF. The chain has TRBV6-5 and TRBJ1-2; TRBD1 matches at 10 bases. V shed 4 bases, J shed 8 bases, and the junction held 10 bases outside the gene matches. Per the germline V gene, CDR1 is MNHEY and CDR2 is SVGAGI. This CDR3 contains 15 residues.

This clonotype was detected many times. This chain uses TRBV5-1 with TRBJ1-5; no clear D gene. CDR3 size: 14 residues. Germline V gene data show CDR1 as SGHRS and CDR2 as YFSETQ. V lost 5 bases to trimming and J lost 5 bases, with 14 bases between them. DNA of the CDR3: TGCGCCAGCAGTGATACCGGGCCCCATCAGCCCCAGCATTTT. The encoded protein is CASSDTGPHQPQHF.

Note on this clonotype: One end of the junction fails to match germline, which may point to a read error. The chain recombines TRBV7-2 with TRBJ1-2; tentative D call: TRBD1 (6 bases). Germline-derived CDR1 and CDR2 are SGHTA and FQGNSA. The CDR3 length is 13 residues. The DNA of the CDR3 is TGTGCCAGCGGCTTAGTTAAGGGACACACGCCTCACTTC. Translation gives CASGLVKGHTPHF.

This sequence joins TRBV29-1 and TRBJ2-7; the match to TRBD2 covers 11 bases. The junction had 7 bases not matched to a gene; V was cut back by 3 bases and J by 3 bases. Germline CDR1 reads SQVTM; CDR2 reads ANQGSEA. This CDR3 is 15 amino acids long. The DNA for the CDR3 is TGCAGCGTTGACCTCCTAGCGGGAGGTGGCTACGAGCAGTACTTC. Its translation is CSVDLLAGGGYEQYF.

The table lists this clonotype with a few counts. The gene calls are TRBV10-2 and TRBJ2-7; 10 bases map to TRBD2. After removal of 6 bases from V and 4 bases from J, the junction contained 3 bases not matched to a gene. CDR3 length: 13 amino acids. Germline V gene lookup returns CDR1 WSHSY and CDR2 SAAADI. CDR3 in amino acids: CASSSGREYEQYF. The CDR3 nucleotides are TGCGCCAGCAGCAGCGGGAGGGAATACGAGCAGTACTTC.

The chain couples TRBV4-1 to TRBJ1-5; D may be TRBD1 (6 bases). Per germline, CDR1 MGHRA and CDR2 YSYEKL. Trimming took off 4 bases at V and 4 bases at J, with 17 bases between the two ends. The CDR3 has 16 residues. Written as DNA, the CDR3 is TGCGCCAGCAGCCCCTTTCCCGGGGGGCGGAATCAGCCCCAGCATTTT. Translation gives CASSPFPGGRNQPQHF.

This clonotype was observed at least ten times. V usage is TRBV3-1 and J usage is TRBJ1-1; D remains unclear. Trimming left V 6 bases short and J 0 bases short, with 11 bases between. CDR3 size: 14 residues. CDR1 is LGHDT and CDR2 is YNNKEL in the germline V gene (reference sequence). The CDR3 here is CASRRASMNTEAFF. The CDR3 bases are TGTGCCAGCAGGCGTGCTTCCATGAACACTGAAGCTTTCTTT. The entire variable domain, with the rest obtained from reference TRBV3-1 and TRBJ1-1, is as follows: DTAVSQTPKYLVTQMGNDKSIKCEQNLGHDTMYWYKQDSKKFLKIMFSYNNKELIINETVPNRFSPKSPDKAHLNLHINSLELGDSAVYFCASRRASMNTEAFFGQGTRLTVV.

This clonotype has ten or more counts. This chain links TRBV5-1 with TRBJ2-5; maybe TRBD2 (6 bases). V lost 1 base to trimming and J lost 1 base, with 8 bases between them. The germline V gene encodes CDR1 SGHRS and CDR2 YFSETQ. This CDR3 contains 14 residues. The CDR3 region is CASSLRGSQETQYF. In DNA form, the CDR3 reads TGCGCCAGCAGCTTGCGGGGGAGCCAAGAGACCCAGTACTTC.

The CDR3 DNA reads as TGTGCCAGCAGTTTATTACTAGCGGGAGGGCCGGCAGATACGCAGTATTTT. Its protein is CASSLLLAGGPADTQYF. This chain links TRBV12-3 or TRBV12-4 with TRBJ2-3, with 13 bases that match TRBD2. CDR3 length: 17 amino acids. V lost 2 bases, J lost 4 bases, and 6 bases stayed unmatched.

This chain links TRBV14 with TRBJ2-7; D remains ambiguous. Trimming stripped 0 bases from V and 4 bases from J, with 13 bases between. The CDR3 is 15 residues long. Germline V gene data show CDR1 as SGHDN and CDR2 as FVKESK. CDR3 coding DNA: TGTGCCAGCAGCCAAGATCCGCGGCAACCATACGAGCAGTACTTC. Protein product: CASSQDPRQPYEQYF.

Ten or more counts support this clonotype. DNA of the CDR3: TGTGCCAGCAGTTTAGGACAGGGGGCCACTGAAGCTTTCTTT. It yields the protein CASSLGQGATEAFF. V usage is TRBV12-3 or TRBV12-4 and J usage is TRBJ1-1; TRBD1 aligns across 10 bases. This CDR3 has 14 amino acids. Trimming at V came to 1 base and at J to 4 bases, leaving 0 bases not matched to a gene.

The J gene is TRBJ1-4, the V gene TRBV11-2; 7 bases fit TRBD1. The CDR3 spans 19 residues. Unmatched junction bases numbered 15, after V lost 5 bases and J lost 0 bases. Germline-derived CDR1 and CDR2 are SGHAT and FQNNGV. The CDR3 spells CASSLPTGPGATTNEKLFF. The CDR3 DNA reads TGTGCCAGCAGCCTCCCGACAGGGCCGGGGGCAACAACTAATGAAAAACTGTTTTTT.

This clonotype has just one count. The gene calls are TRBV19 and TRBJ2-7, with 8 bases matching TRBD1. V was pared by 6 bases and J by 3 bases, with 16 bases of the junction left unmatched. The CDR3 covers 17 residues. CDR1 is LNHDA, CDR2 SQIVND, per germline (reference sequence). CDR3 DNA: TGTGCCAGTAGCATTTTTAGTGGACAGGGAATGAACTACGAGCAGTACTTC. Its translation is CASSIFSGQGMNYEQYF.

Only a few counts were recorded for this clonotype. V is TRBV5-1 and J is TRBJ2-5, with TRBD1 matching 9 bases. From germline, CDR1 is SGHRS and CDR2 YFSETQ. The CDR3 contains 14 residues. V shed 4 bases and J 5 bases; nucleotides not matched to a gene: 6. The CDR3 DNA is TGCGCCAGCAGCCCGGACAGGGGAACCGAGACCCAGTACTTC. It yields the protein CASSPDRGTETQYF.